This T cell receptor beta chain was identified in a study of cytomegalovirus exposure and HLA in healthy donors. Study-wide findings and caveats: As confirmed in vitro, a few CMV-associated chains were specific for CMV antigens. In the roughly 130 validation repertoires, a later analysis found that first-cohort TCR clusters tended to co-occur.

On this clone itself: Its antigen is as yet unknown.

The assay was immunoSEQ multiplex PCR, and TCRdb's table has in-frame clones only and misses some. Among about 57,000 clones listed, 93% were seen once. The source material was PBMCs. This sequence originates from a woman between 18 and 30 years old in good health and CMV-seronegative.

This CDR3 is CATSRETANSGNTIYF. CDR3 in DNA: TGTGCCACCAGCAGAGAGACAGCTAACTCTGGAAACACCATATATTTT. The chain has TRBV15 and TRBJ1-3; possibly TRBD1 for D (5 bases). Trimming cost V 0 bases and J 0 bases, with 9 bases left between them. CDR3 size: 16 residues. The germline gives CDR1 LNHNV, CDR2 YYDKDF (reference sequence).